This T cell receptor (beta chain) was sequenced in a study of blood T cell repertoires in COVID-19. Study-level information: Sites in the United States, Italy and Spain provided acute and convalescent COVID-19 samples. Nucleic acid was either cDNA or gDNA, and it came from T cells, B-cell-depleted T cells, or PBMCs.

This CDR3 comprises 12 residues. CDR1 is MDHEN and CDR2 is SYDVKM in the germline V gene. V was clipped by 3 bases and J by 7 bases, with 10 bases between them. Per the study methods: For nucleated cells, counts were estimated from reference gene primer amplification. Clones were read by immunoSEQ multiplex PCR, and TCRdb kept only the in-frame ones, dropping some. That table supplies the V and J calls and clone size; D and trimming were determined from the DNA. The sample has about 110,000 clones, roughly 85% seen once; the top ten hold roughly 2.3%. The sequencing sample was made of peripheral blood. V is TRBV28 and J is TRBJ2-7; the D gene is possibly TRBD2 (5 bases). The TCR comes from a human donor in a cohort sampled during active COVID-19. Written as DNA, the CDR3 is TGTGCCAGCAGTTTGCAGAGGGCGGAGCAGTACTTC. As protein: CASSLQRAEQYF.